This T cell receptor (beta chain) was found in a study of radiation and T cells in renal cell carcinoma. Assay used: immunoSEQ multiplex PCR; TCRdb lists only in-frame clones, some missing. The sample carries approximately 70,000 clones, 70% to 80% recorded once. Study-wide results and limits: Top tumor clonotypes rose in blood 2 weeks post-radiation, then contracted.

After removal of 7 bases from V and 4 bases from J, the junction contained 9 bases not matched to a gene. The CDR3 loop spans 15 amino acids. The germline V gene has CDR1 MNHEY and CDR2 SVGAGI. Worth noting for this clone: Its antigen remains unidentified.

Time point specified: blood 4 weeks post-SBRT, at nephrectomy. Treatment described: 15 Gy SBRT to primary tumor, nephrectomy 4 weeks later. Nephrectomy followed 15 Gy stereotactic body radiation by 4 weeks. After SBRT, blood was collected at 2 and 4 weeks, plus baseline. The tumor was a clear cell renal cell carcinoma. This receptor was identified in a man in his fifties or sixties with renal cell carcinoma. V usage is TRBV6-5 and J usage is TRBJ2-1; 8 bases align to TRBD1. Source: blood, taken from a patient whose treatment included radiotherapy and nephrectomy. The CDR3 DNA reads TGTGCCAGCACCTACTCGGGGACAGGTTACAATGAGCAGTTCTTC. Translating gives CASTYSGTGYNEQFF.